This TCR beta chain was sequenced during a study of T-cell reconstitution after alpha-beta-depleted transplantation in children. The TCRbeta library was prepared with unique molecular identifiers. TCRdb processed the PCR reads anew with MiXCR; each CDR3 protein has one entry. The sample has around 440,000 distinct CDR3 sequences, 8% to 11% seen once. V was clipped by 0 bases and J by 7 bases, with 7 bases between them. The CDR3 covers 12 residues. The germline CDR1 and CDR2 sequences are DFQATT and SNEGSKA (reference sequence). Study-level points and caveats: Hyperexpanded clones declined; after one year, newly produced T cells mostly supplied diversity. The origin of alpha-beta T cells about two months after transplant was reportedly several hundred expanded graft clones. Surviving recipient T cells and intrathymic progenitors accounted for some patients' high TCRbeta diversity at day 60.

This clonotype has a count of ten or more. Its specificity is not known. The material sequenced was PBMCs, taken before TCRalphabeta/CD19-depleted stem cell transplant. The TCR originated in a child aged 2-15 years with inherited bone marrow failure, due to receive a stem cell transplant. The J gene is TRBJ2-1, the V gene TRBV20-1, with D hard to call. The CDR3 region has the DNA TGCAGTGCTAGAGATTACAGAAATGAGCAGTTCTTC. Protein sequence: CSARDYRNEQFF.